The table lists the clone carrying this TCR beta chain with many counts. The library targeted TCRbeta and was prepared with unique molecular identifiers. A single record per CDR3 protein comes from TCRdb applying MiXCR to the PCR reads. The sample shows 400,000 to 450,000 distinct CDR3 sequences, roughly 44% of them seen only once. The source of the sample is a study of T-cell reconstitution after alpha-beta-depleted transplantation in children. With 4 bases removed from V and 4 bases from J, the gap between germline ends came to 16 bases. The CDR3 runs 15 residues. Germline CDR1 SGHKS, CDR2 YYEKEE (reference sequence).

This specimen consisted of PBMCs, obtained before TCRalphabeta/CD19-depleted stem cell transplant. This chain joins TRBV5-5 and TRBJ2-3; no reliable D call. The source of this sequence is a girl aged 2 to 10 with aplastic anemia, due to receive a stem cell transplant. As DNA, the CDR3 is TGTGCCAGCAGCCTCCTGGTAGTCGGGTCAGATACGCAGTATTTT. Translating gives CASSLLVVGSDTQYF. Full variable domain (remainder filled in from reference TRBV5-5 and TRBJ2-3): DAGVTQSPTHLIKTRGQQVTLRCSPISGHKSVSWYQQVLGQGPQFIFQYYEKEERGRGNFPDRFSARQFPNYSSELNVNALLLGDSALYLCASSLLVVGSDTQYFGPGTRLTVL.